This T cell receptor beta chain derives from a study of human T cells and chemical hapten exposure. About the study: The study traced per-sample TCR yield variation mainly to small differences in pooled library volumes. Findings of the study overall: TCRs exceeding 1 in 1000 frequency stayed unchanged with DPC sensitization.

The CDR3 length is 14 residues. In germline, CDR1 is SGHDT, CDR2 YYEEEE. Trimming left V 2 bases short and J 1 base short, with 7 bases between. A few counts support this clonotype. No antigen is known for it. The library put unique molecular identifiers onto individual cDNA molecules. In the original analysis: Per sample, the median was 95,638 TCRs, with values from roughly 23,000 to 640,000. Each CDR3 protein gets one entry after TCRdb re-called the 5' RACE reads with MiXCR. TCRdb, not the original authors, processed these V and J calls. The sample carries about 81,000 distinct CDR3 sequences, 7% to 8% recorded once. Unfractionated whole blood was the source from which total RNA was extracted.

The source of this sequence is a male donor in good health. The rearrangement links TRBV5-6 to TRBJ1-5; no firm D call. In nucleotides, the CDR3 is TGTGCCAGCAGCTTAGAACGAAGCAATCAGCCCCAGCATTTT. Translated: CASSLERSNQPQHF.